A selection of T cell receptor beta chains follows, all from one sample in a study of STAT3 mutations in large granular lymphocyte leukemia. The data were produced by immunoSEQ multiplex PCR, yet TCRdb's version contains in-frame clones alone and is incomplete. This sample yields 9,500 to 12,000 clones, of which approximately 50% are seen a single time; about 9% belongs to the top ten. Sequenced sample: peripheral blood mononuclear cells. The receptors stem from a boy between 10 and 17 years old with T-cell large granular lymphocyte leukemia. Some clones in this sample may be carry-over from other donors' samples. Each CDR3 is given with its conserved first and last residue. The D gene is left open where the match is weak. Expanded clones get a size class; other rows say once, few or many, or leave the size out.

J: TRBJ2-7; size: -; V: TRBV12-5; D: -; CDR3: CASGLVPQTGRGEQYF; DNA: TGTGCTAGTGGTTTGGTACCTCAGACAGGGCGGGGCGAGCAGTACTTC
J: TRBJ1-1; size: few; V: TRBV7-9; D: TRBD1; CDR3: CASSARDSNYEAFF; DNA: TGTGCCAGCAGCGCCCGGGACAGTAATTATGAAGCTTTCTTT
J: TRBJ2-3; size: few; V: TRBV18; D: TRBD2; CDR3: CASSPPRGADTQYF; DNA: TGTGCCAGCTCACCACCGCGGGGGGCCGATACGCAGTATTTT
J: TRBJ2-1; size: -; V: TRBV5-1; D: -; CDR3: CASSFHLSSYNEQFF; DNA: TGCGCCAGCAGCTTCCACTTGAGCTCCTACAATGAGCAGTTCTTC
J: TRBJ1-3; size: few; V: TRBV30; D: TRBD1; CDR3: CAWSFLDRGSRGNTIYF; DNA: TGTGCCTGGAGTTTTCTGGACAGGGGCTCGAGAGGAAACACCATATATTTT
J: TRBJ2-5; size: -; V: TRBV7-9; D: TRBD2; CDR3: CASSSPIAGEETQYF; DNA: TGTGCCAGCAGCTCCCCTATAGCGGGAGAGGAGACCCAGTACTTC
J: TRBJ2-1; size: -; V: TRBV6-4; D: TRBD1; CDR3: CASSDSDRGEQFF; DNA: TGTGCCAGCAGTGACTCGGACAGGGGGGAGCAGTTCTTC
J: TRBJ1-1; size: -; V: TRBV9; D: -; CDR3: CASSTMNTEAFF; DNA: TGTGCCAGCAGCACCATGAACACTGAAGCTTTCTTT
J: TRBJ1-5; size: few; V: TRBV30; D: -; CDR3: CAWSPADNQPQHF; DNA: TGTGCCTGGAGTCCGGCAGACAATCAGCCCCAGCATTTT
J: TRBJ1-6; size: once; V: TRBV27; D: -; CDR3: CASSLWGGADLDNSPLHF; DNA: TGTGCCAGCAGTTTATGGGGGGGCGCGGACTTAGATAATTCACCCCTCCACTTT
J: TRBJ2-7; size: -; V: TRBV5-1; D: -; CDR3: CASSLGGTSYEQYF; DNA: TGCGCCAGCAGCTTAGGGGGTACCTCCTACGAGCAGTACTTC
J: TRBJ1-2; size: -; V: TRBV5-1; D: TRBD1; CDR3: CASSLNRDSYGYTF; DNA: TGCGCCAGCAGCTTGAACAGGGACAGCTATGGCTACACCTTC
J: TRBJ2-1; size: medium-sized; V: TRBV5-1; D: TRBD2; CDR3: CASSLGTSGTPADEQFF; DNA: TGCGCCAGCAGCCTGGGGACTAGCGGGACTCCTGCGGATGAGCAGTTCTTC
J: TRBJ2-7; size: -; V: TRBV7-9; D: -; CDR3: CASSLYDPVYEQYF; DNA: TGTGCCAGCAGCTTATACGATCCGGTCTACGAGCAGTACTTC
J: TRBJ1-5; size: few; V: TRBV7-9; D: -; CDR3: CASQRGSNQPQHF; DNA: TGTGCCAGCCAGAGGGGGAGCAATCAGCCCCAGCATTTT
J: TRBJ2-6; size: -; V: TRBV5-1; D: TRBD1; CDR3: CASSFTRTGQGWTGANVLTF; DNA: TGCGCCAGCAGCTTCACCCGGACGGGACAGGGGTGGACTGGGGCCAACGTCCTGACTTTC
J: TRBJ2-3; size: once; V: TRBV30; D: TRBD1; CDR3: CAWSRDRVRPATHTDTQYF; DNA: TGTGCCTGGAGCAGAGACAGGGTGAGACCCGCGACACACACAGATACGCAGTATTTT
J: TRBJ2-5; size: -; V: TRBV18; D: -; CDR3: CASSPPTTTQETQYF; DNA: TGTGCCAGCTCACCACCGACGACGACCCAAGAGACCCAGTACTTC
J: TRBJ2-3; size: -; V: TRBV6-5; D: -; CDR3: CASSISRAYTQYF; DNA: TGTGCCAGCAGTATATCTAGGGCATATACGCAGTATTTT
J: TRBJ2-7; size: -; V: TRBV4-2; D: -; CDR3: CASSQMLNPYEQYF; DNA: TGTGCCAGCAGCCAAATGTTGAACCCCTACGAGCAGTACTTC
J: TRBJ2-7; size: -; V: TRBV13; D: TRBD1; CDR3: CASSFGQGNLYEQYF; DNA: TGTGCCAGCAGCTTCGGACAGGGGAACCTCTACGAGCAGTACTTC
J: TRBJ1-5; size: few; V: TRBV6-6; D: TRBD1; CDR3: CASRSGGGNQPQHF; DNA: TGTGCCAGCAGGTCAGGGGGAGGCAATCAGCCCCAGCATTTT
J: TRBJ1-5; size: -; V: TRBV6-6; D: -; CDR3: CARQNGRGKGNQPQHF; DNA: TGTGCCCGCCAAAATGGTAGAGGGAAGGGGAATCAGCCCCAGCATTTT
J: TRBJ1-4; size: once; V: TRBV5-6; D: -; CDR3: CASSDRADNDEKLFF; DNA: TGTGCCAGCAGCGACCGTGCGGACAACGATGAAAAACTGTTTTTT
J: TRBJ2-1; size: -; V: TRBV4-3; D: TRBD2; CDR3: CASSQDSSGGANEQFF; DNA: TGCGCCAGCAGCCAAGATTCCAGCGGGGGGGCGAATGAGCAGTTCTTC
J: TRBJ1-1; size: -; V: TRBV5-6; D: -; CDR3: CASSLAPGNTEAFF; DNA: TGTGCCAGCAGCTTGGCGCCGGGAAACACTGAAGCTTTCTTT
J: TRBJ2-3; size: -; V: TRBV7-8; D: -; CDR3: CASSPWYTDTQYF; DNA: TGTGCCAGCAGCCCCTGGTACACAGATACGCAGTATTTT
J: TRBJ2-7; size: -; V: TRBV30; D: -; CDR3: CAWSDVWGTHYEQYF; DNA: TGTGCCTGGAGTGATGTTTGGGGCACGCACTACGAGCAGTACTTC
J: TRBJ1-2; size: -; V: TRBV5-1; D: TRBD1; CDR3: CASSLGQGVTYGYTF; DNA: TGCGCCAGCAGCTTAGGACAGGGGGTTACCTATGGCTACACCTTC
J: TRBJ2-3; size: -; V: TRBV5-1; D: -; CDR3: CASSLVRSSTDTQYF; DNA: TGCGCCAGCAGCTTGGTGCGCTCGAGCACAGATACGCAGTATTTT
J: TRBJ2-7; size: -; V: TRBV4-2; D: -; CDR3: CASSHVGTLGASYEQYF; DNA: TGTGCCAGCAGCCATGTCGGCACACTCGGGGCGTCCTACGAGCAGTACTTC
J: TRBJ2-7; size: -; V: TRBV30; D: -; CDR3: CAWSVQTASEQYF; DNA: TGTGCCTGGAGTGTACAGACAGCTTCCGAGCAGTACTTC
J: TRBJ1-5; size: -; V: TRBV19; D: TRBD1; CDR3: CASKERTGDSNQPQHF; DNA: TGTGCCAGTAAAGAGAGGACAGGAGATAGCAATCAGCCCCAGCATTTT
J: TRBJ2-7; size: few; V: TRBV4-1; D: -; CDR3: CASSQEEGGHNYEQYF; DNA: TGCGCCAGCAGCCAAGAAGAGGGGGGACACAACTACGAGCAGTACTTC
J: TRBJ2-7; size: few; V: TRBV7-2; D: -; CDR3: CASSDRYEQYF; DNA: TGTGCCAGCAGCGACCGGTACGAGCAGTACTTC
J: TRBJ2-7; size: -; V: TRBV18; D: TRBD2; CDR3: CASSPSGRGYEQYF; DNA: TGTGCCAGCTCACCCAGCGGGAGGGGGTACGAGCAGTACTTC